This T cell receptor (beta chain) was profiled in a study of T cell changes during pregnancy in multiple sclerosis (dated by TCRdb to the late 2010s). Concerning the study at large: The study looked at changes in the T cell repertoire across pregnancy in women with multiple sclerosis.

CDR1 SGHTA and CDR2 FQGNSA were looked up in the germline V gene. From the cysteine up to the phenylalanine, the CDR3 has a length of 16 residues. Only CDR3 DNA remains: 48 bases, in frame from the first base. Relative to germline, V is missing 1 base and J is missing 5 bases, with 7 bases of the junction outside any gene match. Libraries were made using the immunoSEQ multiplex PCR assay. TCRdb stores this immuneACCESS table with in-frame sequences only. Part of the clones is absent; in the studies checked, under half of the shortfall reflects unresolved V genes, and no reason is known for the rest. The table for this sample lists around 70,000 clones; about nine tenths of them were counted only once. 3.7% of the sample lies in the top ten. This clone has only one observation. What this receptor recognizes is not known. No clone much larger than this one lies a single base away; base qualities are absent.

Source: peripheral blood, taken after pregnancy. This TCR derives from a female donor in good health, enrolled as a control in a pregnancy study. Recombination joined TRBV7-2 with TRBJ2-3, with TRBD2 identical over 9 junction bases. The base sequence is TGTGCCAGCAGCTTAGTTGCGGGGGGGCGTGGAGATACGCAGTATTTT. Translation gives CASSLVAGGRGDTQYF. When the CDR3 is completed using the reference TRBV7-2 and TRBJ2-3 genes on either side, the full variable domain is GAGVSQSPSNKVTEKGKDVELRCDPISGHTALYWYRQSLGQGLEFLIYFQGNSAPDKSGLPSDRFSAERTGGSVSTLTIQRTQQEDSAVYLCASSLVAGGRGDTQYFGPGTRLTVL.